The rows below give T cell receptor beta chains drawn from one sample of a study of OX40 agonist ivuxolimab in advanced cancers. Repertoires were generated with immunoSEQ multiplex PCR, while TCRdb's copy carries only in-frame clones and drops some. This table holds 32,000 or so clones, roughly 76% found once. Sequences were derived from CD4+ or CD8+ T cells sorted from blood, sampled in a trial of the OX40 agonist ivuxolimab. The source is an adult with an advanced solid tumor such as melanoma, head and neck, liver or kidney cancer. Each CDR3 is given with its conserved first and last residue. The order of the fields is V gene, J gene, D gene, clone size, CDR3 protein, CDR3 DNA. A D gene is named only where the DNA matches it firmly. Clone size is stated in some rows and not others, as once, few, many or a class when expanded.

TRBV29-1	TRBJ2-2	.	once	CSVGTKSTGELFF	TGCAGCGTTGGAACTAAGAGCACCGGGGAGCTGTTTTTT
TRBV27	TRBJ1-1	.	.	CASRRAAAHEAFF	TGTGCCAGCAGGAGGGCCGCCGCACACGAAGCTTTCTTT
TRBV10-3	TRBJ2-5	TRBD2	.	CAISESRLAGQTQYF	TGTGCCATCAGTGAGTCGAGACTAGCGGGACAGACCCAGTACTTC
TRBV4-1	TRBJ2-3	.	.	CASSQGGAGRTDTQYF	TGCGCCAGCAGCCAAGGGGGCGCGGGCCGCACAGATACGCAGTATTTT
TRBV29-1	TRBJ2-1	.	.	CSAERDIRTSGEQFF	TGCAGCGCCGAACGGGACATCCGGACGAGCGGTGAGCAGTTCTTC
TRBV6-6	TRBJ1-3	TRBD1	.	CASSYEGQGFGNTIYF	TGTGCCAGCAGTTACGAAGGACAGGGCTTTGGAAACACCATATATTTT
TRBV7-3	TRBJ2-5	TRBD2	.	CASSSGEGGETQYF	TGTGCCAGCAGCTCCGGGGAGGGAGGGGAGACCCAGTACTTC
TRBV6-5	TRBJ1-6	.	.	CASSYGGASNSPLHF	TGTGCCAGCAGTTACGGTGGGGCAAGTAATTCACCCCTCCACTTT
TRBV10-3	TRBJ2-1	TRBD2	.	CAISDGLAGPRGQFF	TGTGCCATCAGTGACGGACTAGCGGGGCCTAGGGGGCAGTTCTTC
TRBV7-9	TRBJ2-5	.	.	CASSLVIGYQETQYF	TGTGCCAGCAGCTTAGTTATCGGGTACCAAGAGACCCAGTACTTC
TRBV29-1	TRBJ2-7	TRBD1	.	CSAEDRDSYEQYF	TGCAGCGCAGAAGACAGGGACTCCTACGAGCAGTACTTC
TRBV5-1	TRBJ2-3	.	few	CASSPGTADTQYF	TGCGCCAGCAGCCCCGGGACGGCAGATACGCAGTATTTT
TRBV14	TRBJ2-6	TRBD1	.	CASRPQGAGANVLTF	TGTGCCAGCAGACCCCAGGGGGCTGGGGCCAACGTCCTGACTTTC
TRBV7-8	TRBJ2-5	TRBD1	.	CASSWDSQETQYF	TGTGCCAGCAGCTGGGACAGCCAAGAGACCCAGTACTTC